This section outlines one T cell receptor (beta chain) sequence together with its context. What it recognizes is unknown. CDR1 MNHNY and CDR2 SVGAGI come from the germline V gene (reference sequence). Trimming removed 5 bases from V and 6 bases from J, with 16 bases in between. The CDR3 runs 14 residues. This entry is derived from a study of T cell repertoires and HLA-DP antigens. Study findings and constraints: Against one allele, clones undetected before culture averaged approximately 36%; against the other, approximately 51%.

The data were produced by immunoSEQ multiplex PCR, yet TCRdb's version contains in-frame clones alone and is incomplete. The table records approximately 89,000 clones, approximately 86% of them present only once. This receptor was taken from a man aged 45 to 65 in good health and CMV-seronegative. The rearrangement uses TRBV6-6 and TRBJ2-5, with D possibly TRBD2 on 6 matching bases. Sequencing input: CD4+ T cells from PBMCs. CDR3 in amino acids: CASSPDLREKTQYF. The CDR3 bases are TGTGCCAGCAGTCCGGACCTCCGGGAGAAGACCCAGTACTTC.